Listed below are T cell receptor beta chains from one sample, sequenced in a study of blood T cell repertoires in COVID-19. Only in-frame clones appear in the TCRdb table, and some are missing; sequencing was by immunoSEQ multiplex PCR. The sample consists of approximately 300,000 clones, 86% of them appearing once. The sample taken for sequencing was peripheral blood. The receptors derive from a woman aged 45-65 years with acute or convalescent COVID-19. The CDR3 runs from the conserved cysteine through the conserved F or W. The order of the fields is J gene, V gene, CDR3 protein.

TRBJ2-3 | TRBV7-8 | CASSLGTSGPQIRDF
TRBJ1-2 | TRBV2 | CASSKATGTAVYGYTF
TRBJ2-7 | TRBV10-3 | CAISETGSSYEQYF
TRBJ2-7 | TRBV13 | CASQSGPIYEQYF
TRBJ2-7 | TRBV6-5 | CASSYSKTGGSEQYF
TRBJ1-5 | TRBV12-3/TRBV12-4 | CASSFTAQPQHF
TRBJ2-7 | TRBV6-5 | CASSYSSIPYEQYF
TRBJ2-7 | TRBV19 | CASSIKGMGGYEQYF
TRBJ1-5 | TRBV28 | CASSFNSRADQPQHF
TRBJ2-7 | TRBV27 | CASSWGGPYEQYF
TRBJ2-3 | TRBV7-9 | CASSSSSASGRLQDTQYF
TRBJ1-6 | TRBV18 | CASSLLDRIYNSPLHF
TRBJ2-3 | TRBV27 | CASSFRSNTDTQYF